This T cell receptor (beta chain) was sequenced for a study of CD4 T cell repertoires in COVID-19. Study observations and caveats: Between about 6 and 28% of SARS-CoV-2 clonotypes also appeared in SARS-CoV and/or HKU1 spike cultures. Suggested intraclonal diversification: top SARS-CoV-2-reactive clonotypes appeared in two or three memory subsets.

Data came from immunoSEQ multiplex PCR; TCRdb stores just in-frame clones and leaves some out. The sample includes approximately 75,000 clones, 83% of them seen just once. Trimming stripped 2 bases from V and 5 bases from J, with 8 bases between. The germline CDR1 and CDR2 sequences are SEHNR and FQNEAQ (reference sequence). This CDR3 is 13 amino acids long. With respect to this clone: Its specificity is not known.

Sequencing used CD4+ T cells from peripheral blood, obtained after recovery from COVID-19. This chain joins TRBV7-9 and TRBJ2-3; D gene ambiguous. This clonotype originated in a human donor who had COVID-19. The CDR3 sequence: CASSLSQVDTQYF. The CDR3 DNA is TGTGCCAGCAGCTTAAGCCAAGTAGATACGCAGTATTTT.